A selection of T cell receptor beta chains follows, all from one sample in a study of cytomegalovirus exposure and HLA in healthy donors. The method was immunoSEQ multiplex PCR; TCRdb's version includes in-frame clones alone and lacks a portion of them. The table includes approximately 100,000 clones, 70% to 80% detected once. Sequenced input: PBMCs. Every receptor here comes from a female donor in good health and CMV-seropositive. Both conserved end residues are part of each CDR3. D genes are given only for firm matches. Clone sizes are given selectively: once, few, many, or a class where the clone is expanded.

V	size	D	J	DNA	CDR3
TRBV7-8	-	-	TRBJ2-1	TGTGCCAGCAGCTTGACAAGCTCCTACAATGAGCAGTTCTTC	CASSLTSSYNEQFF
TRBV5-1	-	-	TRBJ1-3	TGCGCCAGCAGCCCGGGACTCATCTCTGGAAACACCATATATTTT	CASSPGLISGNTIYF
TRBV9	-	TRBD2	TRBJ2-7	TGTGCCAGCAGCGCGGGGGGAGCGGGAACCTACGAGCAGTACTTC	CASSAGGAGTYEQYF
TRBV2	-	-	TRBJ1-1	TGTGCCAGACAGGCTGGAGTGAACACTGAAGCTTTCTTT	CARQAGVNTEAFF
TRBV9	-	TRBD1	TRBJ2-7	TGTGCCAGCAGCGTGAGGGGACAGGGGGGCGAGCAGTACTTC	CASSVRGQGGEQYF
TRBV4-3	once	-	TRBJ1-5	TGCGCCAGCAGCCAAGATGGGGGGGGATATCAGCCCCAGCATTTT	CASSQDGGGYQPQHF
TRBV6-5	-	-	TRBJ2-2	TGTGCCAGCGGGAAAACGGGGGTCAGCGGGGAGCTGTTTTTT	CASGKTGVSGELFF
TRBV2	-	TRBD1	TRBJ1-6	TGTGCCAGTGGGACAGATAATTCACCCCTCCACTTT	CASGTDNSPLHF
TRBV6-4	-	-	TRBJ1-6	TGTGCCAGCTTTACGCGGCGATCACCCCTCCACTTT	CASFTRRSPLHF
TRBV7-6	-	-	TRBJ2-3	TGTGCCAGCAGCTTAGCGGGCAGCACAGATACGCAGTATTTT	CASSLAGSTDTQYF
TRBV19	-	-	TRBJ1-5	TGTGCCAGTACCATGAGGGGGTTAGGCACTAGACCTTTTCAGCCCCAGCATTTT	CASTMRGLGTRPFQPQHF
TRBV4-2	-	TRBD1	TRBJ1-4	TGTGCCAGCAGCCAGGCAGGGGGTGAAAAACTGTTTTTT	CASSQAGGEKLFF